In its sample, the clone carrying this TCR beta chain was seen a few times. Trimming took 4 bases from V and 5 from J; bases not matched to a gene: 9. Germline-derived CDR1 and CDR2 are LGHNA and YNFKEQ. The CDR3 is made up of 16 amino acids. The sample originates from a study of blood T cell repertoires in COVID-19. Study information: The study counted Cohort 3 donors as recovered given two negative PCRs, clearance, or symptom resolution. The samples span acute and convalescent COVID-19 from the United States, Italy and Spain. PBMCs, B-cell-depleted T cells, or T cells were the source of the cDNA or gDNA that made up the material.

Assay used: immunoSEQ multiplex PCR; TCRdb lists only in-frame clones, some missing. The sample shows over 150,000 clones, less than 80% of them seen only once. The rearrangement joins TRBV4-2 to TRBJ2-7; TRBD2 matches at 12 bases. The specimen was PBMCs or T cells enriched from blood (not recorded which). The TCR originated in a woman in her seventies in a cohort exposed to, infected with or recovered from COVID-19 (not recorded which). The CDR3 sequence: CASSPSLAGGSNEQYF. The CDR3 bases are TGTGCCAGCAGCCCCAGCCTAGCGGGAGGGTCTAACGAGCAGTACTTC.